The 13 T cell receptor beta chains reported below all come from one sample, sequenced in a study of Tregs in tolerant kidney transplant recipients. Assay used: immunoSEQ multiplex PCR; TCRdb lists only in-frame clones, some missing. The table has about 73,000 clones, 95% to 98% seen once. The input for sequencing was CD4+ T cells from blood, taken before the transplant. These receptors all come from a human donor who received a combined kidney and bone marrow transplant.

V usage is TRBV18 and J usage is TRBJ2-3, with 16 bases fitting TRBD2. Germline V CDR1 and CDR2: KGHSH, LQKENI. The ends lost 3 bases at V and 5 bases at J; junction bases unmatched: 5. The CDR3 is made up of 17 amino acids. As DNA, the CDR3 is TGTGCCAGCTCACCGGGACTAGCGGGAGGGCCTGGAGATACGCAGTATTTT. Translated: CASSPGLAGGPGDTQYF.

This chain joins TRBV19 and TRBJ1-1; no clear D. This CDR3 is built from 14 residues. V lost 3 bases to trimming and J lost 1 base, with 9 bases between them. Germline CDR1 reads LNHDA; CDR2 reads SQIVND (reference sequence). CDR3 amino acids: CASSIGKGNTEAFF. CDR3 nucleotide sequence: TGTGCCAGTAGTATCGGGAAGGGGAACACTGAAGCTTTCTTT. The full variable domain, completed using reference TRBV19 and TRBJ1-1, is DGGITQSPKYLFRKEGQNVTLSCEQNLNHDAMYWYRQDPGQGLRLIYYSQIVNDFQKGDIAEGYSVSREKKESFPLTVTSAQKNPTAFYLCASSIGKGNTEAFFGQGTRLTVV.

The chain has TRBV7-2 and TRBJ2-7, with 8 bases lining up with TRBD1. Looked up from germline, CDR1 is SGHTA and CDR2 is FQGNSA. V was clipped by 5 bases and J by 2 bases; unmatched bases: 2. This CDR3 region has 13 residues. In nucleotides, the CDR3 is TGTGCCAGCAGCCGGGACAGGCCCTACGAGCAGTACTTC. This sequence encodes CASSRDRPYEQYF. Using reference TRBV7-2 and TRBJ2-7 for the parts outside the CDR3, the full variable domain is GAGVSQSPSNKVTEKGKDVELRCDPISGHTALYWYRQSLGQGLEFLIYFQGNSAPDKSGLPSDRFSAERTGGSVSTLTIQRTQQEDSAVYLCASSRDRPYEQYFGPGTRLTVT.

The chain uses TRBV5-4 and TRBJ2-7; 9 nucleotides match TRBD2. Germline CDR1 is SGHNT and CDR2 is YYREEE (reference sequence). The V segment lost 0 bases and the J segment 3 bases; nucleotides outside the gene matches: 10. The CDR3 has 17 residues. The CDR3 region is CASSLGVPSGKFYEQYF. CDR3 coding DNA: TGTGCCAGCAGCTTGGGGGTACCTAGCGGGAAATTCTACGAGCAGTACTTC.

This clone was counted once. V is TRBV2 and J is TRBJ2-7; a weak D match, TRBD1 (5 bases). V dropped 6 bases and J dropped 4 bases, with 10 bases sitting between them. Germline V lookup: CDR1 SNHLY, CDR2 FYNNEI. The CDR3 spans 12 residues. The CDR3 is CASRGAGYEQYF. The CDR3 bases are TGTGCCAGCAGAGGGGCCGGGTACGAGCAGTACTTC.

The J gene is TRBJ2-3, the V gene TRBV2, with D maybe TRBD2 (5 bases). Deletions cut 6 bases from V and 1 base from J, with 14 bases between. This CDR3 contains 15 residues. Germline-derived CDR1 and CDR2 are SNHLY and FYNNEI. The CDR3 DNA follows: TGTGCCAGCAGGAGGGTGTTTGGTGGCACAGATACGCAGTATTTT. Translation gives CASRRVFGGTDTQYF. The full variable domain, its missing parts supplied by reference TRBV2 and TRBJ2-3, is EPEVTQTPSHQVTQMGQEVILRCVPISNHLYFYWYRQILGQKVEFLVSFYNNEISEKSEIFDDQFSVERPDGSNFTLKIRSTKLEDSAMYFCASRRVFGGTDTQYFGPGTRLTVL.

CDR3 nucleotide sequence: TGTGCCAGTAGTAAGTCAGCGAGCTCCTACGAGCAGTACTTC. Protein product: CASSKSASSYEQYF. V is TRBV19 and J is TRBJ2-7; D not certain. Germline V gene sequence: CDR1 LNHDA, CDR2 SQIVND (reference sequence). The V and J ends lost 4 bases and 0 bases respectively, with 10 bases between them. CDR3 length: 14 residues.

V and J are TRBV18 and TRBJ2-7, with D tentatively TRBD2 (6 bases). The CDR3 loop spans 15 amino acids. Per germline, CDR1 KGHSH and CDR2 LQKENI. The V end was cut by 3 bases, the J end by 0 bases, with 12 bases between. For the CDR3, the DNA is TGTGCCAGCTCACCCTCTCTCGGGAGCTCCTACGAGCAGTACTTC. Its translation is CASSPSLGSSYEQYF.

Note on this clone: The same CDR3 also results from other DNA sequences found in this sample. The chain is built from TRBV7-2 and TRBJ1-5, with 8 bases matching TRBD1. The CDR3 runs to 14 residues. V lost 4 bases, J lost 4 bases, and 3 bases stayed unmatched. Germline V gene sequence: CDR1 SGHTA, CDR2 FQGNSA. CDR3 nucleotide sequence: TGTGCCAGCAGCTCCGGGACAGGAAATCAGCCCCAGCATTTT. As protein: CASSSGTGNQPQHF.

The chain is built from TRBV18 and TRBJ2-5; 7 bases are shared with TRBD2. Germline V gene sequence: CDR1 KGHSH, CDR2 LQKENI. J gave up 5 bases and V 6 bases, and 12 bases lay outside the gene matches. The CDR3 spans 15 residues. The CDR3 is CASSPSVAGDETQYF. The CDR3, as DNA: TGTGCCAGCTCCCCCTCGGTGGCGGGGGATGAGACCCAGTACTTC. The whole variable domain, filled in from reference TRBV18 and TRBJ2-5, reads NAGVMQNPRHLVRRRGQEARLRCSPMKGHSHVYWYRQLPEEGLKFMVYLQKENIIDESGMPKERFSAEFPKEGPSILRIQQVVRGDSAAYFCASSPSVAGDETQYFGPGTRLLVL.

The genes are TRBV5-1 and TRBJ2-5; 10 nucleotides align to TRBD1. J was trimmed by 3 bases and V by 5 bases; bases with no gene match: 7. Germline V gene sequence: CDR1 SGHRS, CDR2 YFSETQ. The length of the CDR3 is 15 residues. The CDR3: CASRRQGAREETQYF. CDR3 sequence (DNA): TGCGCCAGCAGGCGACAGGGGGCGAGGGAAGAGACCCAGTACTTC.

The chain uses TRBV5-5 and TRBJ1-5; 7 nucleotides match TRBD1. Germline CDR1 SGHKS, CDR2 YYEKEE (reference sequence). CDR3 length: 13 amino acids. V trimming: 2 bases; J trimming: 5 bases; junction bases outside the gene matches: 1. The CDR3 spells CASSFGTDQPQHF. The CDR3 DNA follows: TGTGCCAGCAGCTTTGGGACAGATCAGCCCCAGCATTTT.

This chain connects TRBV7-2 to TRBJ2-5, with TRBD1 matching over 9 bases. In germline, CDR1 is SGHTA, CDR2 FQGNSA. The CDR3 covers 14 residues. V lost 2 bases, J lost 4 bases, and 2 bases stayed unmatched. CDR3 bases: TGTGCCAGCAGCTTAAACAGGGGGCGAGAGACCCAGTACTTC. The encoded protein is CASSLNRGRETQYF.